This T cell receptor (beta chain) is from a study of cytomegalovirus exposure and HLA in healthy donors. CDR3 length: 18 residues. PCR amplification relied on 60 Vbeta primers (plus 13 Jbeta primers). TCRdb's table, derived via immunoSEQ multiplex PCR, lists solely in-frame clones and lacks some. The sample includes 200,000 to 300,000 clones, approximately 84% seen only once; the top ten take 1.5% to 2%. Material: PBMCs. V and J are TRBV21-1 and TRBJ1-2; the table's D call of TRBD1 was not tested on the DNA. TRBV21-1 is described as a pseudogene. The TCR was taken from a woman between 40 and 55 years old in good health and CMV-seropositive. This CDR3 is CASSKEGGTGGNCSGYTF. CDR3 DNA: TGTGCCAGCAGCAAAGAGGGGGGGACAGGGGGCAACTGTAGTGGCTACACCTTC.